The 12 T cell receptor beta chains presented below share a single source sample, sequenced in a study of blood T cells in healthy people across ages. A J-beta primer mix and a sample-barcoded 5' primer were used in a second PCR of roughly 7 to 12 cycles. Using its own MiXCR run on the 5' RACE reads, TCRdb lists one record per CDR3 protein. This sample has about 1.4 million distinct CDR3 sequences, with 59% found just once. Sequencing was carried out using blood. These receptors all stem from a man younger than 35 in good health.

The chain combines TRBV5-6 with TRBJ2-2; no reliable D call. The CDR3 is 16 amino acids. V lost 2 bases and J 7 bases, leaving 18 bases between the germline ends. The germline CDR1 and CDR2 sequences are SGHDT and YYEEEE. DNA of the CDR3: TGTGCCAGCAGCTTACTTCAGAAAGCTTTGGGCGGGGAGCTGTTTTTT. Its protein product is CASSLLQKALGGELFF.

V gene TRBV29-1 combines with J gene TRBJ2-1; 10 bases line up with TRBD1. This CDR3 is built from 15 residues. Germline V gene sequence: CDR1 SQVTM, CDR2 ANQGSEA. V lost 4 bases, J lost 7 bases, and 10 bases stayed unmatched. The CDR3 coding sequence is TGCAGCGTTGTTTTCGTCGGGACAGGGGTTAATGAGCAGTTCTTC. This translates into CSVVFVGTGVNEQFF.

This clonotype turned up a few times. The chain joins TRBV4-1 to TRBJ1-5; TRBD1 matches at 9 bases. Germline CDR1 is MGHRA and CDR2 is YSYEKL. This CDR3 contains 15 residues. The ends lost 4 bases at V and 4 bases at J; junction bases unmatched: 5. CDR3 bases: TGCGCCAGCAGCCCACCGGGACAGGGTAATCAGCCCCAGCATTTT. Translating it yields CASSPPGQGNQPQHF.

This clonotype is a singleton in its sample. The chain employs TRBV20-1 and TRBJ1-2; D gene unclear. The CDR3 contains 15 residues. The V gene lost 0 bases and the J gene lost 4 bases, with 15 bases spanning the gap. Germline-derived CDR1 and CDR2 are DFQATT and SNEGSKA (reference sequence). Written as DNA, the CDR3 is TGCAGTGCTAGAGACCCGGGCAGGAGTTCCTATGGCTACACCTTC. It codes for CSARDPGRSSYGYTF.

In the case of this clonotype: Compared with germline, one end of the junction differs, possibly owing to a read error. J is TRBJ1-1 and V is TRBV7-9, with D hard to call. Per the germline V gene, CDR1 is SEHNR and CDR2 is FQNEAQ (reference sequence). The CDR3 totals 16 residues. CDR3 nucleotide sequence: TGTGCCGGCAGCTTATTAAGGGCCCTTTGGAACACTGAAGCTTTCTTT. Its protein product is CAGSLLRALWNTEAFF. The whole variable domain, filled in from reference TRBV7-9 and TRBJ1-1, reads DTGVSQNPRHKITKRGQNVTFRCDPISEHNRLYWYRQTLGQGPEFLTYFQNEAQLEKSRLLSDRFSAERPKGSFSTLEIQRTEQGDSAMYLCAGSLLRALWNTEAFFGQGTRLTVV.

The chain uses TRBV4-1 and TRBJ2-1, with D possibly being TRBD1 or TRBD2 (5 bases each). V was shortened by 0 bases and J by 7 bases, with 22 bases between the two germline ends. CDR1 and CDR2 (germline): MGHRA, YSYEKL. The CDR3 extends over 18 amino acids. The CDR3 here is CASSQDNTGLVSGNEQFF. The CDR3 DNA is TGCGCCAGCAGCCAAGATAACACAGGACTCGTATCGGGGAATGAGCAGTTCTTC.

This clonotype was seen more than once but under ten times. This sequence joins TRBV20-1 and TRBJ2-7; D is ambiguous. The CDR3 is made up of 13 amino acids. The germline V and J ends were trimmed by 0 bases and 2 bases, with 8 bases remaining between them. CDR1 is DFQATT and CDR2 is SNEGSKA in the germline V gene (reference sequence). Here the CDR3 reads CSARDRYTYEQYF. CDR3 nucleotide sequence: TGCAGTGCTAGAGATAGGTACACCTACGAGCAGTACTTC.

A few counts support this clonotype. The chain carries TRBV29-1 and TRBJ1-1; no clear D. V was cut by 1 base and J by 1 base, with 7 bases left in between. CDR1 SQVTM and CDR2 ANQGSEA come from the germline V gene. There are 13 residues in the CDR3. The CDR3 bases are TGCAGCGTTGAAGGACTCCCGAACACTGAAGCTTTCTTT. Amino acids: CSVEGLPNTEAFF.

The genes are TRBV20-1 and TRBJ2-7, with TRBD1 as a possible D gene (6 bases). From germline, CDR1 is DFQATT and CDR2 SNEGSKA (reference sequence). The V end lost 0 bases, the J end lost 0 bases, and 9 bases lay between the germline ends. This CDR3 region has 14 residues. CDR3 loop: CSARDGGSSYEQYF. The DNA of the CDR3 is TGCAGTGCTAGAGATGGGGGCAGCTCCTACGAGCAGTACTTC.

V and J are TRBV4-3 and TRBJ1-3; TRBD1 might be the D (6 bases). This CDR3 has 13 amino acids. Trimming stripped 4 bases from V and 7 bases from J, with 11 bases between. Germline values: CDR1 LGHNA, CDR2 YSLEER. CDR3 loop: CASSREGGNTIYF. The DNA for the CDR3 is TGCGCCAGCAGCCGAGAGGGGGGGAACACCATATATTTT.

J is TRBJ2-1 and V is TRBV7-6; no definite D call. The germline V and J ends were trimmed by 1 base and 3 bases, with 13 bases remaining between them. The CDR3 contains 16 residues. Looked up from germline, CDR1 is SGHVS and CDR2 is FNYEAQ. CDR3 DNA sequence: TGTGCCAGCAGCTTAGAGGCGGATTGGGGCTACAATGAGCAGTTCTTC. This gives the protein CASSLEADWGYNEQFF.

The rearrangement uses TRBV20-1 and TRBJ2-7; D is unclear. The CDR3 sequence is 12 residues long. CDR1 and CDR2 from the germline V gene are DFQATT and SNEGSKA (reference sequence). The CDR3 DNA reads TGCAGCGTTTCAAAAATCTCCTACGAGCAGTACTTC. This gives the protein CSVSKISYEQYF.